This TCR beta chain was sequenced for a study of T-cell memory formation after mild COVID-19. Findings and limits, study-wide: Some responding clones appeared in pre-infection memory, suggesting cross-reactive memory joined. Later expanders leaned CD4+, whereas clones that contracted between day 15 and 85 were balanced CD4/CD8. CD4+ clones that contracted lay mainly in CM and EM; CD8+ ones lay in EMRA. SARS-CoV-2 specificity of second-wave clones peaking day 37 was unconfirmed.

TCRdb reprocessed the 5' RACE reads with MiXCR, giving one entry per CDR3 protein. Of approximately 65,000 distinct CDR3 sequences listed, over 15% are singletons. This clonotype was seen more than once but under ten times. Antigen specificity is unknown. This CDR3 has 15 amino acids. Germline V gene sequence: CDR1 DFQATT, CDR2 SNEGSKA (reference sequence). The trim removed 0 bases at V and 8 bases at J, leaving 7 bases unmatched. Material for sequencing was PBMCs or a T cell subset sorted from them (not recorded which). The chain is built from TRBV20-1 and TRBJ2-1; 10 bases line up with TRBD2. The sequence was collected from an adult woman who had mild COVID-19 (a few samples of this study predate the infection). Cell type and time point are not known. This CDR3 is CSARETGLAIDEQFF. The CDR3 DNA reads as TGCAGTGCTAGAGAGACGGGACTAGCGATCGATGAGCAGTTCTTC.